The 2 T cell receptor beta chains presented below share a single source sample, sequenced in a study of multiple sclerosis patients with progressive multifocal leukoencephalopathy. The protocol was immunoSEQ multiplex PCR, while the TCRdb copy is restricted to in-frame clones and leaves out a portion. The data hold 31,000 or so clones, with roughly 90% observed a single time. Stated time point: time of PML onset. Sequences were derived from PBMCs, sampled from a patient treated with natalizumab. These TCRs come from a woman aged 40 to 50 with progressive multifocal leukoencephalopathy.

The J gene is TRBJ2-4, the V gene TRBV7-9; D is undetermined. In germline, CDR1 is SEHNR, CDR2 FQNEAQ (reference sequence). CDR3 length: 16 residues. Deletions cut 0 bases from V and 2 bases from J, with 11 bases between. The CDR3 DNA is TGTGCCAGCAGCTTAGCGGGCGGTCGTTCCAAAAACATTCAGTACTTC. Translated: CASSLAGGRSKNIQYF.

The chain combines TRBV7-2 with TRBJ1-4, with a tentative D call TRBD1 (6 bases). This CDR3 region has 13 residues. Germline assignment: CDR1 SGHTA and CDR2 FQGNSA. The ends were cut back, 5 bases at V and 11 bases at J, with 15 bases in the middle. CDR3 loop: CASSVQGLRKLFF. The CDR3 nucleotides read TGTGCCAGCAGCGTTCAGGGGTTGAGGAAACTGTTTTTT.